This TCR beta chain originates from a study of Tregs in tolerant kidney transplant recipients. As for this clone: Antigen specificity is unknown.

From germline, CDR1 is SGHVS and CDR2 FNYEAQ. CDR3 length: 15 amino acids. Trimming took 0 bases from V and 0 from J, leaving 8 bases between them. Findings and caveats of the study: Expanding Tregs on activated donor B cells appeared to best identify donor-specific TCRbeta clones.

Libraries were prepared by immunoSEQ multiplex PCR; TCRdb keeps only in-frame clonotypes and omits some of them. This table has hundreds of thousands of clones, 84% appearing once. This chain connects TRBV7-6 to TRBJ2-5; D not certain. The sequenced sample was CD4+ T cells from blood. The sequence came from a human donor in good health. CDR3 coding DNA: TGTGCCAGCAGCTTAGCTGGCCAGTACCAAGAGACCCAGTACTTC. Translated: CASSLAGQYQETQYF.